This paragraph covers one T cell receptor (beta chain) sequence. Between the trimmed V and J ends, which lost 7 bases and 2 bases, there was a span of 18 bases. Germline V gene data show CDR1 as LNHDA and CDR2 as SQIVND (reference sequence). This CDR3 has 15 residues. The data belong to a study of blood T cell repertoires in COVID-19. Background on the study: The samples span acute and convalescent COVID-19 from the United States, Italy and Spain. PBMCs, B-cell-depleted T cells, or T cells provided the cDNA or gDNA that made up the material.

Authors' processing steps: Cell counts per sample came from amplifying reference gene primers. Clones were read by immunoSEQ multiplex PCR, and TCRdb kept only the in-frame ones, dropping some. The V and J calls and clone size come from that table; D and trimming were worked out from the DNA. The sample shows some 220,000 clones, approximately 83% of them seen only once. This clonotype was obtained from a woman aged 60 to 75 with acute or convalescent COVID-19. The material sequenced was peripheral blood. This sequence joins TRBV19 and TRBJ2-7; D perhaps matches TRBD2 (6 bases). The CDR3 region is CASIPRPRGTYEQYF. As DNA, the CDR3 is TGTGCCAGTATACCTAGACCCCGGGGGACCTACGAGCAGTACTTC.